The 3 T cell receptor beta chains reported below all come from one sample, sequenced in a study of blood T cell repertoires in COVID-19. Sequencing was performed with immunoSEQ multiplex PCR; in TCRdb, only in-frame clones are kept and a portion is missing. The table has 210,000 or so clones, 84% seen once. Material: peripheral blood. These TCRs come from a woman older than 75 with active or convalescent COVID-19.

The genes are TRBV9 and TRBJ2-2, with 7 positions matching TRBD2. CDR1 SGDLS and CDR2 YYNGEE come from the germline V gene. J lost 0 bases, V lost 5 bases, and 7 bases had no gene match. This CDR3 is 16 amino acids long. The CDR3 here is CASRGSGDPNTGELFF. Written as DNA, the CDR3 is TGTGCCAGCAGGGGAAGCGGGGATCCGAACACCGGGGAGCTGTTTTTT.

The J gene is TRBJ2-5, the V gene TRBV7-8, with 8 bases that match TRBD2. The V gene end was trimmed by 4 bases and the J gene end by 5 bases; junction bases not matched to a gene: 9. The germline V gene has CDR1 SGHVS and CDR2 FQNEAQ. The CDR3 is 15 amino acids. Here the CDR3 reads CASSYRGLETETQYF. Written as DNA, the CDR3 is TGTGCCAGCAGCTACCGGGGACTAGAAACCGAGACCCAGTACTTC. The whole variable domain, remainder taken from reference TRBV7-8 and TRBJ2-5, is GAGVSQSPRYKVAKRGQDVALRCDPISGHVSLFWYQQALGQGPEFLTYFQNEAQLDKSGLPSDRFFAERPEGSVSTLKIQRTQQEDSAVYLCASSYRGLETETQYFGPGTRLLVL.

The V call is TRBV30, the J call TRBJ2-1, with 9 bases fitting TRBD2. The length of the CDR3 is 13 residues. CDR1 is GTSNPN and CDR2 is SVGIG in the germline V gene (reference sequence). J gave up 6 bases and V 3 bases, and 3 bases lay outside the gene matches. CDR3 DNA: TGTGCCTGGAGACTAGCGGGTCTCAATGAGCAGTTCTTC. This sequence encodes CAWRLAGLNEQFF. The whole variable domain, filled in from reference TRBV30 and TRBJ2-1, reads SQTIHQWPATLVQPVGSPLSLECTVEGTSNPNLYWYRQAAGRGLQLLFYSVGIGQISSEVPQNLSASRPQDRQFILSSKKLLLSDSGFYLCAWRLAGLNEQFFGPGTRLTVL.